Following are 7 T cell receptor beta chains from one sample sequenced in a study of cytomegalovirus exposure and HLA in healthy donors. With 60 Vbeta and 13 Jbeta primers, the PCR was carried out. This table comes from immunoSEQ multiplex PCR, and its TCRdb copy is limited to in-frame clones, with some not included. This table holds about 100,000 clones, around three quarters found once. Material: PBMCs. Receptor source: a woman in her 50s in good health and CMV-seropositive.

This clone was seen a few times. The chain combines TRBV4-2 with TRBJ1-1, with 8 nucleotides matching TRBD1. V lost 1 base and J lost 0; bases outside the gene matches: 4. CDR3 length: 16 residues. Germline assignment: CDR1 LGHNA and CDR2 YNFKEQ. Here the CDR3 DNA reads TGTGCCAGCAGCCAAGGGGGGGACAGGTTGAACACTGAAGCTTTCTTT. Residues: CASSQGGDRLNTEAFF.

The chain links TRBV5-6 to TRBJ2-4; 8 nucleotides align to TRBD1. The CDR3 loop spans 16 amino acids. V lost 2 bases and J lost 1; bases outside the gene matches: 5. Germline loops: CDR1 SGHDT, CDR2 YYEEEE. The CDR3 DNA sequence: TGTGCCAGCAGCTTACCGGGACAGGTCGCCAAAAACATTCAGTACTTC. This sequence encodes CASSLPGQVAKNIQYF.

V is TRBV12-2 and J is TRBJ2-7; the tabulated D call, TRBD2, remains unverified against the DNA. TRBV12-2 is labeled a pseudogene. CDR3 length: 17 residues. The CDR3 loop reads CASRLVSVATPHYEQYF. The DNA for the CDR3 is TGTGCAAGTCGCTTAGTCTCCGTAGCTACCCCCCACTACGAGCAGTACTTC.

CDR3 nucleotide sequence: TGTGCCAGCAGTGATGACAGGGGTCGTAATTCACCCCTCCACTTT. This codes for CASSDDRGRNSPLHF. V usage is TRBV25-1 and J usage is TRBJ1-6; 8 nucleotides agree with TRBD1. V was clipped by 3 bases and J by 6 bases; unmatched bases: 4. Germline CDR1 MGHDK, CDR2 SYGVNS. The CDR3 is 15 amino acids. Looking up the rest from reference TRBV25-1 and TRBJ1-6 gives the full variable domain: EADIYQTPRYLVIGTGKKITLECSQTMGHDKMYWYQQDPGMELHLIHYSYGVNSTEKGDLSSESTVSRIRTEHFPLTLESARPSHTSQYLCASSDDRGRNSPLHFGNGTRLTVT.

The chain combines TRBV6-1 with TRBJ2-7; 7 bases align to TRBD1. J was trimmed by 2 bases and V by 0 bases; bases with no gene match: 1. The germline gives CDR1 MNHNS, CDR2 SASEGT. CDR3 length: 14 amino acids. The CDR3 here is CASSEAGTAYEQYF. The CDR3 coding sequence is TGTGCCAGCAGTGAAGCGGGGACAGCCTACGAGCAGTACTTC.

A few counts support this clone. The chain recombines TRBV2 with TRBJ2-7; TRBD2 might be the D (5 bases). In germline, CDR1 is SNHLY, CDR2 FYNNEI. V was clipped by 7 bases and J by 3 bases, with 10 bases between them. CDR3 length: 12 amino acids. The CDR3 nucleotides read TGTGCCAGCAAGGCACTAGGCTACGAGCAGTACTTC. This sequence encodes CASKALGYEQYF.

The gene calls are TRBV7-9 and TRBJ2-6; D is unclear. V gave up 0 bases and J gave up 0 bases, with 6 bases separating them. Germline V CDR1 and CDR2: SEHNR, FQNEAQ (reference sequence). This CDR3 comprises 16 residues. The CDR3 DNA reads TGTGCCAGCAGCTTAGCAACAGTCTCTGGGGCCAACGTCCTGACTTTC. Its translation is CASSLATVSGANVLTF.